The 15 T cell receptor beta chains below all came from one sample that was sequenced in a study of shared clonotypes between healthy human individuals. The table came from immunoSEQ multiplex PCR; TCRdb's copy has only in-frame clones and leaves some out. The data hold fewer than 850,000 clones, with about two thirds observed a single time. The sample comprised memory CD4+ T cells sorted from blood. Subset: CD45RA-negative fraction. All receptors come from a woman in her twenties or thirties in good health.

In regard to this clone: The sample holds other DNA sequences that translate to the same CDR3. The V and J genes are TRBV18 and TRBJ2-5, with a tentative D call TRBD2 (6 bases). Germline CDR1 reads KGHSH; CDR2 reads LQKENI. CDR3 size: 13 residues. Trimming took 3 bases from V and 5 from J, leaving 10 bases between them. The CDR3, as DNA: TGTGCCAGCTCACCTGGGACTGAGGAGACCCAGTACTTC. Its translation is CASSPGTEETQYF.

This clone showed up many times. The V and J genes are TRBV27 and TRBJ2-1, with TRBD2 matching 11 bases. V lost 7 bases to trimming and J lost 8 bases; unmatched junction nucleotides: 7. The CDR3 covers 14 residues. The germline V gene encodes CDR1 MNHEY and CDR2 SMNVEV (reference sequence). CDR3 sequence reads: CASKHSGRADEQFF. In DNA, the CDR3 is TGTGCCAGCAAACATAGCGGGAGGGCCGATGAGCAGTTCTTC.

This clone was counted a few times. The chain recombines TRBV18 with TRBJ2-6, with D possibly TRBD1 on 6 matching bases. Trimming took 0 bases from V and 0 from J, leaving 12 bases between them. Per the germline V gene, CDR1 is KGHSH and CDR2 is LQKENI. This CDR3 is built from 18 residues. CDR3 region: CASSPPDSFNSGANVLTF. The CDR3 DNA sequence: TGTGCCAGCTCACCACCGGACAGCTTTAACTCTGGGGCCAACGTCCTGACTTTC. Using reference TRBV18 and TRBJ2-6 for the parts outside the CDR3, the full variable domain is NAGVMQNPRHLVRRRGQEARLRCSPMKGHSHVYWYRQLPEEGLKFMVYLQKENIIDESGMPKERFSAEFPKEGPSILRIQQVVRGDSAAYFCASSPPDSFNSGANVLTFGAGSRLTVL.

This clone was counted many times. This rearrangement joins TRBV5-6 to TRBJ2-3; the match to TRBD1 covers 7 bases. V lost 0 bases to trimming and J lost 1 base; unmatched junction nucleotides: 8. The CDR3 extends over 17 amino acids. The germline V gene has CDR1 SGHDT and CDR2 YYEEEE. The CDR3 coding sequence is TGTGCCAGCAGCTTGGCCCCGGACAGGAGACGCACAGATACGCAGTATTTT. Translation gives CASSLAPDRRRTDTQYF.

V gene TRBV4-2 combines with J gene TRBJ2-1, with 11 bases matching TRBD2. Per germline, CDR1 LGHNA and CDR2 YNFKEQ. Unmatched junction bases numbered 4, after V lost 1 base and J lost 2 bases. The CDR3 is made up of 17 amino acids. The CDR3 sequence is CASSQALGLAAYNEQFF. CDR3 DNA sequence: TGTGCCAGCAGCCAAGCCTTGGGACTAGCGGCCTACAATGAGCAGTTCTTC.

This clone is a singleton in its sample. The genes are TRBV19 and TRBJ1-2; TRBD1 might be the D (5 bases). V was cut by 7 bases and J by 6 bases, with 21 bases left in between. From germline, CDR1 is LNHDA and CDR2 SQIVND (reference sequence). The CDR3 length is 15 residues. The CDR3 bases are TGTGCCAGTAACAATCTAGACAGCGCCACGGATGGCTACACCTTC. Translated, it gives CASNNLDSATDGYTF.

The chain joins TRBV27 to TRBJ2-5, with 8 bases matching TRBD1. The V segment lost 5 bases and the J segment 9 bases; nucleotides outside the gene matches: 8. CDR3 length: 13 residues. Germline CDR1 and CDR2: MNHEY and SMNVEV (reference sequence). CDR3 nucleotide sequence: TGTGCCAGCAGTGTGACAGGGGTCGGCGCCCAGTACTTC. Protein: CASSVTGVGAQYF.

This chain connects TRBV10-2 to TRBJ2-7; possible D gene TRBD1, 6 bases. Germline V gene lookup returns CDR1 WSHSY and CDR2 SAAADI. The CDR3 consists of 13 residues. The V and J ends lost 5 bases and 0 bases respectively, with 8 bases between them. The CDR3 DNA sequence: TGCGCCAGCAGTCAAGGGGGCTCCTACGAGCAGTACTTC. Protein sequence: CASSQGGSYEQYF.

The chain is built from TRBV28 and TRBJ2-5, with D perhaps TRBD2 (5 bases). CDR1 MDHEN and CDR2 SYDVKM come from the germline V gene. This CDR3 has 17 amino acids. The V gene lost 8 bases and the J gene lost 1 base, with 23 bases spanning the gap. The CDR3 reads CASAFPPKRTPQETQYF. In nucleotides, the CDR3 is TGTGCCAGCGCCTTTCCCCCGAAAAGGACTCCCCAAGAGACCCAGTACTTC.

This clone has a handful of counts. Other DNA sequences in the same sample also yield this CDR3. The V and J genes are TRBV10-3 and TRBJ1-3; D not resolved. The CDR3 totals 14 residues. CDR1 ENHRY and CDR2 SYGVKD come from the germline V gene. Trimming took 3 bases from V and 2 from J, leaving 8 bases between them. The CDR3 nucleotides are TGTGCCATCAGTGACCCTCGGGCTGGAAACACCATATATTTT. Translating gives CAISDPRAGNTIYF.

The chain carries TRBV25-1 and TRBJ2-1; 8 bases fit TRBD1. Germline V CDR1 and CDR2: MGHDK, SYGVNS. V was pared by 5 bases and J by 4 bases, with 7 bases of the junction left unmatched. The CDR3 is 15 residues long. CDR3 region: CASSIGTGGYNEQFF. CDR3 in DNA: TGTGCCAGCAGTATAGGGACAGGAGGTTACAATGAGCAGTTCTTC. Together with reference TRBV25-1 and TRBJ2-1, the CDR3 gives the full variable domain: EADIYQTPRYLVIGTGKKITLECSQTMGHDKMYWYQQDPGMELHLIHYSYGVNSTEKGDLSSESTVSRIRTEHFPLTLESARPSHTSQYLCASSIGTGGYNEQFFGPGTRLTVL.

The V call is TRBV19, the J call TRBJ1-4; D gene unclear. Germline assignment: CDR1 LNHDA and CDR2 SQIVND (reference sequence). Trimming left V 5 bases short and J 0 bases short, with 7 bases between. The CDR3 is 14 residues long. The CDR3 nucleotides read TGTGCCAGTAGTGTCGTTGCAACTAATGAAAAACTGTTTTTT. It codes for CASSVVATNEKLFF.

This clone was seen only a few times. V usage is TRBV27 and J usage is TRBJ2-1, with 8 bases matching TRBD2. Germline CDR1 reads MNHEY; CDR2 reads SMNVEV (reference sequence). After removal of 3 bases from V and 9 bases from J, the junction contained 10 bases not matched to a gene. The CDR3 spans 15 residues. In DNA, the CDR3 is TGTGCCAGCAGTTTTAGGACTAGCAGCGGCGGTGAGCAGTTCTTC. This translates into CASSFRTSSGGEQFF.

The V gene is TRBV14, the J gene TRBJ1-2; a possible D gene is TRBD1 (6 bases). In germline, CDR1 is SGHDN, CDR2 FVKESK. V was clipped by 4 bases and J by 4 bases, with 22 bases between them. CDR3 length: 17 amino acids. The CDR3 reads CASSPVRGHAQAYGYTF. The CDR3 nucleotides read TGTGCCAGCAGCCCAGTGAGGGGACACGCACAGGCCTATGGCTACACCTTC.

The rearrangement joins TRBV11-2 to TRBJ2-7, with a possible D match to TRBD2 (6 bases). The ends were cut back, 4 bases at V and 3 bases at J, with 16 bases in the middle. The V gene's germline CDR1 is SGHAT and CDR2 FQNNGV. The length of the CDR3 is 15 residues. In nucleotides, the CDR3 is TGTGCCAGCAGCTCCTTCCCGGGACTGTTCTACGAGCAGTACTTC. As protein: CASSSFPGLFYEQYF.